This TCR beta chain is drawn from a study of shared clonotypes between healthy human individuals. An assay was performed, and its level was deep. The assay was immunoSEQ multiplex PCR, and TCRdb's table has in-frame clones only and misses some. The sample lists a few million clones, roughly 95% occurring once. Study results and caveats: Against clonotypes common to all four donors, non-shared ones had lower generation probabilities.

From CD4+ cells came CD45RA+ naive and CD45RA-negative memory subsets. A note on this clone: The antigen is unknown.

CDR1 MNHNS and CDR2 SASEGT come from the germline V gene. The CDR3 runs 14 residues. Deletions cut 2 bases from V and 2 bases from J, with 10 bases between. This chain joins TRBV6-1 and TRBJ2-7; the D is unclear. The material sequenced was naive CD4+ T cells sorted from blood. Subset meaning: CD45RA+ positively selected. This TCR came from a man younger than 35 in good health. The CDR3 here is CASSEYSAAYEQYF. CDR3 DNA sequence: TGTGCCAGCAGTGAATATTCGGCAGCCTACGAGCAGTACTTC.